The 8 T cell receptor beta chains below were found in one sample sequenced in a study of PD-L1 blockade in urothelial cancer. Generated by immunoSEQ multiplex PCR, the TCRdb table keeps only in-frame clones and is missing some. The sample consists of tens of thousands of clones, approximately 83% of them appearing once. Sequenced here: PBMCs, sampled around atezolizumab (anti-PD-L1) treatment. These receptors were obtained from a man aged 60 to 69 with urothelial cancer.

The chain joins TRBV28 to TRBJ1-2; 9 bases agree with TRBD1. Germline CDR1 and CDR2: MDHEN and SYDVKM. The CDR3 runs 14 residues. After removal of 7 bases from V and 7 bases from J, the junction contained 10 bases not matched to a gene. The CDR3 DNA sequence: TGTGCCAGCACCCCCGGGACAGGGTCTCGTGGCTACACCTTC. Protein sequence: CASTPGTGSRGYTF.

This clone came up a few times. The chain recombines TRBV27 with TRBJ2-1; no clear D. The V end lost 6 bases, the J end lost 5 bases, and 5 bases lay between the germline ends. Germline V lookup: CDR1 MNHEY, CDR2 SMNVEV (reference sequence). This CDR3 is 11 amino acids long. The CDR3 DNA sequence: TGTGCCAGCAGCAGGAACAATGAGCAGTTCTTC. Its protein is CASSRNNEQFF.

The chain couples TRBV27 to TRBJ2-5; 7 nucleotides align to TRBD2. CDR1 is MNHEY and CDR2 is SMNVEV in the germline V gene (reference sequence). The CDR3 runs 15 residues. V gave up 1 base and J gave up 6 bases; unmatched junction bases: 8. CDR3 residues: CASSLWGGIGKTQYF. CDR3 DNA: TGTGCCAGCAGTTTATGGGGGGGGATTGGAAAGACCCAGTACTTC.

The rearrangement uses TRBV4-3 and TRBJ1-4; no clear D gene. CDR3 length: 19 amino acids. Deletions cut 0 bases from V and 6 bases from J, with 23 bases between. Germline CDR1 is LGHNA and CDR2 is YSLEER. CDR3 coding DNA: TGCGCCAGCAGCCAAGATCGTCCAGCGTCATCGACCTCGCATGAAAAACTGTTTTTT. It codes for CASSQDRPASSTSHEKLFF.

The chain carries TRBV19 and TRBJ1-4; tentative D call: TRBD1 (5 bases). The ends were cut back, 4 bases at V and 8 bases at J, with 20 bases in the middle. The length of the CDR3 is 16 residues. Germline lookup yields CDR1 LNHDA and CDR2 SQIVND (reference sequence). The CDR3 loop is CASSTPEWGGREKLFF. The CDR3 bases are TGTGCCAGTAGTACCCCGGAATGGGGGGGAAGAGAAAAACTGTTTTTT.

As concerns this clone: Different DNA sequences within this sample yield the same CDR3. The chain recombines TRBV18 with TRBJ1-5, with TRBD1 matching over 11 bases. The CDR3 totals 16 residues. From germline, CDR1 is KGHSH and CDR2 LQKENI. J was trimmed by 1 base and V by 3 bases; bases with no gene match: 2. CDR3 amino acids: CASSPGTGGSNQPQHF. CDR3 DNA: TGTGCCAGCTCACCGGGGACAGGGGGGAGCAATCAGCCCCAGCATTTT.

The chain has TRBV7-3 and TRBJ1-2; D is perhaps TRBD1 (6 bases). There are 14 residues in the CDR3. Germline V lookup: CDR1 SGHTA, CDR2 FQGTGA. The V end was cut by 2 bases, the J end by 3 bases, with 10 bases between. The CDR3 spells CASSLEQGDYGYTF. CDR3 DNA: TGTGCCAGCAGCTTAGAACAGGGTGACTATGGCTACACCTTC.

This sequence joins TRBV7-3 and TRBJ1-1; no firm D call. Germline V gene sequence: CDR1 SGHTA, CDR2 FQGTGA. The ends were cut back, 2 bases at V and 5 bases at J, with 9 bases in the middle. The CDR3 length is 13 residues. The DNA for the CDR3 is TGTGCCAGCAGCTTATCTTGGCGGACTGAAGCTTTCTTT. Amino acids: CASSLSWRTEAFF.